Shown below are 27 T cell receptor beta chains from a single sample sequenced in a study of blood T cell repertoires in COVID-19. Sequenced by immunoSEQ multiplex PCR; TCRdb stores in-frame clones only, minus some. The sample shows about 270,000 clones, roughly nine tenths of them seen only once. Sequenced sample: peripheral blood. The source is a man between 50 and 59 years old with acute or convalescent COVID-19.

V and J are TRBV6-5 and TRBJ1-5; D is unclear. The CDR3 contains 12 residues. V lost 6 bases, J lost 7 bases, and 10 bases lay in between. Looked up from germline, CDR1 is MNHEY and CDR2 is SVGAGI. The CDR3: CASRVHGQPQHF. The CDR3 bases are TGTGCCAGCAGGGTCCACGGGCAGCCCCAGCATTTT.

CDR3 amino acids: CASSRLYATGTGSGNTIYF. The CDR3 DNA is TGTGCCAGCAGCCGCCTATACGCCACCGGGACAGGGTCTGGAAACACCATATATTTT. This chain links TRBV4-2 with TRBJ1-3; 9 nucleotides align to TRBD1. Germline loops: CDR1 LGHNA, CDR2 YNFKEQ. CDR3 length: 19 residues. V gave up 4 bases and J gave up 1 base; unmatched junction bases: 14.

This clone came up once. Here the CDR3 reads CASSPLRDMVGGEQYF. The CDR3 DNA sequence: TGTGCCAGCAGCCCTCTCCGGGACATGGTAGGCGGCGAGCAGTACTTC. The chain recombines TRBV5-5 with TRBJ2-7, with TRBD1 as a possible D gene (6 bases). Germline CDR1 and CDR2: SGHKS and YYEKEE (reference sequence). V dropped 4 bases and J dropped 6 bases, with 23 bases sitting between them. This CDR3 spans 16 amino acids.

The chain recombines TRBV6-6 with TRBJ1-1; possible D gene TRBD1, 5 bases. V was cut by 4 bases and J by 1 base, with 7 bases left in between. The CDR3 is 13 residues long. Germline CDR1 reads MNHNY; CDR2 reads SVGAGI (reference sequence). Here the CDR3 reads CASSLDKNTEAFF. The CDR3 nucleotides read TGTGCCAGCAGTTTGGACAAGAACACTGAAGCTTTCTTT.

The V gene is TRBV3-1 (or the pseudogene TRBV3-2), the J gene TRBJ2-1; the D gene is possibly TRBD2 (5 bases). The length of the CDR3 is 17 residues. Trimming pared 0 bases from V and 9 bases from J, leaving 21 bases between. Per the germline V gene, CDR1 is LGHDT and CDR2 is YNNKEL (reference sequence). CDR3 in DNA: TGTGCCAGCAGCCAAGATCGAAGCGCTTTAGGAGGTGCTGAGCAGTTCTTC. Amino acid sequence: CASSQDRSALGGAEQFF.

This clone was counted once. The chain uses TRBV9 and TRBJ1-4, with 8 nucleotides matching TRBD1. This CDR3 spans 14 amino acids. Trimming took 5 bases from V and 7 from J; bases not matched to a gene: 7. The germline V gene encodes CDR1 SGDLS and CDR2 YYNGEE. The CDR3 loop reads CASSPGTGSEKLFF. CDR3 coding DNA: TGTGCCAGCAGTCCTGGGACAGGAAGTGAAAAACTGTTTTTT.

This chain's CDR3 is CASSLRTGEEGTDTQYF. The DNA of the CDR3 is TGTGCCAGCAGCTTGCGGACAGGGGAGGAGGGCACAGATACGCAGTATTTT. V and J are TRBV7-9 and TRBJ2-3; 9 positions match TRBD1. From germline, CDR1 is SEHNR and CDR2 FQNEAQ (reference sequence). This CDR3 spans 17 amino acids. V was pared by 3 bases and J by 1 base, with 8 bases of the junction left unmatched. The full variable domain, its missing parts supplied by reference TRBV7-9 and TRBJ2-3, is DTGVSQNPRHKITKRGQNVTFRCDPISEHNRLYWYRQTLGQGPEFLTYFQNEAQLEKSRLLSDRFSAERPKGSFSTLEIQRTEQGDSAMYLCASSLRTGEEGTDTQYFGPGTRLTVL.

The chain uses TRBV15 and TRBJ1-2, with 8 bases matching TRBD1. From germline, CDR1 is LNHNV and CDR2 YYDKDF (reference sequence). Trimming took 4 bases from V and 4 from J; bases not matched to a gene: 5. The CDR3 runs to 14 residues. CDR3 nucleotide sequence: TGTGCCACCAGCAAGGGACAGGAATCCTATGGCTACACCTTC. It specifies CATSKGQESYGYTF.

The rearrangement joins TRBV30 to TRBJ2-5; D gene unclear. The V gene lost 0 bases and the J gene lost 13 bases, with 18 bases spanning the gap. CDR1 is GTSNPN and CDR2 is SVGIG in the germline V gene (reference sequence). This CDR3 has 13 residues. CDR3 in DNA: TGTGCCTGGAGTGTATCGAGTCCGGTGATCCCGTACTTC. It encodes CAWSVSSPVIPYF.

V and J are TRBV6-5 and TRBJ1-1, with 7 bases lining up with TRBD1. The CDR3 runs to 13 residues. CDR1 is MNHEY and CDR2 is SVGAGI in the germline V gene. The ends lost 4 bases at V and 8 bases at J; junction bases unmatched: 7. CDR3: CASSSSDRIEAFF. DNA of the CDR3: TGTGCCAGCAGTTCCTCGGACAGGATAGAAGCTTTCTTT.

The rearrangement uses TRBV13 and TRBJ2-7, with D possibly TRBD1 on 5 matching bases. The ends were cut back, 0 bases at V and 6 bases at J, with 15 bases in the middle. Germline V gene data show CDR1 as PRHDT and CDR2 as FYEKMQ (reference sequence). CDR3 length equals 15 residues. CDR3 region: CASSLGGLGILEQYF. The CDR3 DNA is TGTGCCAGCAGCTTAGGGGGGCTTGGGATTCTCGAGCAGTACTTC.

The J gene is TRBJ2-5, the V gene TRBV19; 9 bases match TRBD2. There are 14 residues in the CDR3. Germline V gives CDR1 LNHDA, CDR2 SQIVND (reference sequence). The V and J ends lost 7 bases and 1 base, in that order; junction bases with no gene match: 4. The CDR3 sequence: CASMQRGVQETQYF. As DNA, the CDR3 is TGTGCCAGTATGCAGCGGGGGGTCCAAGAGACCCAGTACTTC.

CDR3 sequence: CSVERGANTGELFF. CDR3 bases: TGCAGCGTAGAGCGGGGGGCCAACACCGGGGAGCTGTTTTTT. The chain employs TRBV29-1 and TRBJ2-2; 9 bases match TRBD2. V was pared by 6 bases and J by 2 bases, with 4 bases of the junction left unmatched. Germline V gene sequence: CDR1 SQVTM, CDR2 ANQGSEA. The CDR3 runs 14 residues.

V and J are TRBV4-2 and TRBJ2-3; perhaps TRBD1 as D (5 bases). CDR1 and CDR2 (germline): LGHNA, YNFKEQ. V lost 0 bases to trimming and J lost 6 bases, with 13 bases between them. The CDR3 runs to 15 residues. DNA for the CDR3: TGTGCCAGCAGCCAAGAGCGGATAGGGGCTGATACGCAGTATTTT. Translated: CASSQERIGADTQYF.

V and J are TRBV5-6 and TRBJ2-7; 9 bases are a match to TRBD2. CDR1 is SGHDT, CDR2 YYEEEE, per germline. This CDR3 is 15 amino acids long. The ends lost 2 bases at V and 3 bases at J; junction bases unmatched: 6. CDR3 DNA sequence: TGTGCCAGCAGCTTTCGAGGTAGCGGGGGCTACGAGCAGTACTTC. Its translation is CASSFRGSGGYEQYF.

CDR3 residues: CASSWGGINTEAFF. The CDR3 bases are TGTGCCAGCAGCTGGGGGGGGATTAACACTGAAGCTTTCTTT. V and J are TRBV5-4 and TRBJ1-1; weak D call: TRBD1 (5 bases). This CDR3 has 14 amino acids. Germline CDR1 and CDR2: SGHNT and YYREEE (reference sequence). V was trimmed by 3 bases and J by 2 bases, leaving 11 bases between them.

V is TRBV9 and J is TRBJ2-1; 9 nucleotides align to TRBD2. The CDR3 is made up of 15 amino acids. Germline values: CDR1 SGDLS, CDR2 YYNGEE. Trimming took 2 bases from V and 4 from J; bases not matched to a gene: 4. CDR3 DNA sequence: TGTGCCAGCAGCGTTTCCACTAGCGGGTACAATGAGCAGTTCTTC. This encodes CASSVSTSGYNEQFF.

This clone appeared once. The chain employs TRBV9 and TRBJ2-3; 7 bases align to TRBD2. From germline, CDR1 is SGDLS and CDR2 YYNGEE. V gave up 1 base and J gave up 0 bases; unmatched junction bases: 5. The CDR3 contains 16 residues. This chain's CDR3 is CASSVREGSSTDTQYF. In DNA, the CDR3 is TGTGCCAGCAGCGTAAGGGAGGGGTCTAGCACAGATACGCAGTATTTT.

This chain uses TRBV18 with TRBJ2-7, with 7 bases that match TRBD1. V was clipped by 0 bases and J by 7 bases; unmatched bases: 9. The CDR3 has 15 residues. The germline gives CDR1 KGHSH, CDR2 LQKENI. The CDR3, as DNA: TGTGCCAGCTCACCACCGACAGGGAACCTAAGGGAGCAGTACTTC. Translated: CASSPPTGNLREQYF.

This clone occurred a few times. The rearrangement uses TRBV27 and TRBJ2-7; TRBD1 matches at 8 bases. The CDR3 runs to 15 residues. J lost 3 bases, V lost 2 bases, and 6 bases had no gene match. CDR1 MNHEY and CDR2 SMNVEV come from the germline V gene (reference sequence). The CDR3 DNA reads as TGTGCCAGCAGTTTAACGGGACAGGAGCTCTACGAGCAGTACTTC. Protein product: CASSLTGQELYEQYF.

The chain is built from TRBV3-1 (or the pseudogene TRBV3-2) and TRBJ2-7; D is unresolved. V lost 2 bases, J lost 1 base, and 15 bases lay in between. The CDR3 totals 16 residues. Germline V lookup: CDR1 LGHDT, CDR2 YNNKEL (reference sequence). This CDR3 reads CASSQRSGFTSYEQYF. The CDR3, as DNA: TGTGCCAGCAGCCAACGTTCCGGGTTCACTTCCTACGAGCAGTACTTC.

This clone was seen only a few times. This chain joins TRBV7-9 and TRBJ1-1; tentative D call: TRBD1 (5 bases). The germline V gene has CDR1 SEHNR and CDR2 FQNEAQ (reference sequence). The CDR3 runs to 16 residues. The germline V and J ends were trimmed by 1 base and 6 bases, with 18 bases remaining between them. This chain's CDR3 is CASSLGGPRGLAEAFF. CDR3 bases: TGTGCCAGCAGCTTAGGGGGCCCGCGGGGTTTGGCTGAAGCTTTCTTT.

The chain combines TRBV27 with TRBJ1-2; 7 bases are a match to TRBD1. The CDR3 has 14 residues. CDR1 MNHEY and CDR2 SMNVEV come from the germline V gene (reference sequence). The V and J ends lost 5 bases and 4 bases, in that order; junction bases with no gene match: 7. The CDR3 is CASSPQGEIYGYTF. The CDR3 nucleotides are TGTGCCAGCAGTCCCCAGGGGGAAATCTATGGCTACACCTTC.

The chain uses TRBV9 and TRBJ2-7; TRBD1 matches 7 bases. V lost 0 bases to trimming and J lost 3 bases; unmatched junction nucleotides: 9. CDR1 and CDR2 from the germline V gene are SGDLS and YYNGEE. The CDR3 totals 16 residues. CDR3 DNA: TGTGCCAGCAGCGTAGGGTCGACAGGGTTTATCTACGAGCAGTACTTC. Protein: CASSVGSTGFIYEQYF.

The chain uses TRBV19 and TRBJ1-5, with D possibly matching TRBD1 (6 bases). The CDR3 covers 12 residues. V was clipped by 5 bases and J by 6 bases, with 8 bases between them. The germline V gene has CDR1 LNHDA and CDR2 SQIVND (reference sequence). CDR3 sequence: CASSAQGQPQHF. The CDR3 nucleotides read TGTGCCAGTAGTGCACAGGGTCAGCCCCAGCATTTT. The full variable domain, rest sourced from reference TRBV19 and TRBJ1-5, is DGGITQSPKYLFRKEGQNVTLSCEQNLNHDAMYWYRQDPGQGLRLIYYSQIVNDFQKGDIAEGYSVSREKKESFPLTVTSAQKNPTAFYLCASSAQGQPQHFGDGTRLSIL.

V and J are TRBV5-1 and TRBJ1-1, with TRBD1 as a possible D gene (6 bases). The CDR3 consists of 14 residues. With 5 bases removed from V and 1 base from J, the gap between germline ends came to 12 bases. Per germline, CDR1 SGHRS and CDR2 YFSETQ. This CDR3 is CASSAGTPNTEAFF. The CDR3 nucleotides read TGCGCCAGCAGTGCCGGGACACCGAACACTGAAGCTTTCTTT.

The chain combines TRBV18 with TRBJ2-7; 8 nucleotides align to TRBD2. This CDR3 has 15 residues. The germline V gene has CDR1 KGHSH and CDR2 LQKENI. The ends lost 2 bases at V and 2 bases at J; junction bases unmatched: 5. The CDR3 sequence is CASSPGTGGPYEQYF. Written as DNA, the CDR3 is TGTGCCAGCTCACCAGGAACGGGGGGGCCCTACGAGCAGTACTTC.